These 10 T cell receptor beta chains were all obtained from the same sample, sequenced in a study of graft-versus-host responses after intestinal transplantation listed by TCRdb under 2021. Libraries were constructed by the immunoSEQ multiplex PCR assay. Not all clones reach the TCRdb copy of this immuneACCESS table, which keeps in-frame sequences only. Checked studies attribute under half of the gap to unresolved V genes and leave the rest unexplained. The sample table holds more than 10,000 clones, of which more than 85% were seen once. In total, the top ten clones hold approximately 4% of the sample. Sequences were derived from PBMCs, sampled 1032 days after intestinal transplantation. These receptors were taken from a human patient who received an intestinal transplant, so some T cells may come from the graft donor.

The V gene is TRBV6-1, the J gene TRBJ1-2; TRBD1 is a possible D gene (5 bases). Germline CDR1 is MNHNS and CDR2 is SASEGT. This CDR3 is built from 15 residues. Trimming shortened V by 3 bases and J by 3 bases, and 14 bases separated the two germline ends. The CDR3 loop reads CASSEGGWGDYGYTF. CDR3 nucleotide sequence: TGTGCCAGCAGTGAGGGCGGTTGGGGGGACTATGGCTACACCTTC.

V usage is TRBV6-1 and J usage is TRBJ2-7; D is unresolved. This CDR3 has 11 residues. CDR1 is MNHNS, CDR2 SASEGT, per germline. Trimming left V 4 bases short and J 1 base short, with 2 bases between. DNA of the CDR3: TGTGCCAGCAGTGGGTCCTACGAGCAGTACTTC. Residues: CASSGSYEQYF.

V is TRBV10-3 and J is TRBJ2-7, with a weak D call TRBD2 (5 bases). The CDR3 is 12 amino acids. V shed 4 bases and J shed 4 bases, with 8 bases lying between them. Germline V gives CDR1 ENHRY, CDR2 SYGVKD. The CDR3 nucleotides read TGTGCCATCAGTGCCCGGGAATACGAGCAGTACTTC. It codes for CAISAREYEQYF.

The chain links TRBV15 to TRBJ2-3; D may match TRBD1 or TRBD2 (6 bases each). From germline, CDR1 is LNHNV and CDR2 YYDKDF (reference sequence). This CDR3 region has 16 residues. The V gene lost 5 bases and the J gene lost 4 bases, with 19 bases spanning the gap. The CDR3 sequence: CATSWGAGGASDTQYF. The CDR3 DNA follows: TGTGCCACCAGCTGGGGGGCAGGAGGGGCATCAGATACGCAGTATTTT.

V usage is TRBV19 and J usage is TRBJ1-1, with 10 bases identical to TRBD1. The trim removed 5 bases at V and 2 bases at J, leaving 5 bases unmatched. This CDR3 contains 15 residues. The V gene's germline CDR1 is LNHDA and CDR2 SQIVND (reference sequence). CDR3 DNA sequence: TGTGCCAGTAGTGAGGGGACAGGGGCCAACACTGAAGCTTTCTTT. Translating gives CASSEGTGANTEAFF.

This chain connects TRBV6-1 to TRBJ2-5; tentative D call: TRBD2 (5 bases). Trimming took 5 bases from V and 2 from J, leaving 15 bases between them. CDR3 size: 15 residues. Germline CDR1 MNHNS, CDR2 SASEGT. The CDR3 sequence: CASSRARGPQETQYF. Here the CDR3 DNA reads TGTGCCAGCAGTAGGGCCCGGGGTCCTCAAGAGACCCAGTACTTC.

The V gene is TRBV11-2, the J gene TRBJ1-4, with TRBD1 identical over 11 bases. V was pared by 6 bases and J by 10 bases, with 7 bases of the junction left unmatched. The CDR3 is made up of 14 amino acids. CDR1 is SGHAT, CDR2 FQNNGV, per germline. The DNA of the CDR3 is TGTGCCAGCAGGTCGGACAGGGGGCCTGGAAAACTGTTTTTT. Amino acids: CASRSDRGPGKLFF.

This clone was detected once. The chain links TRBV2 to TRBJ1-4; tentatively, D is TRBD1 (6 bases). The germline V and J ends were trimmed by 7 bases and 4 bases, with 16 bases remaining between them. This CDR3 contains 15 residues. CDR1 and CDR2 (germline): SNHLY, FYNNEI. The CDR3 sequence: CASIFPGAGNEKLFF. In nucleotides, the CDR3 is TGTGCCAGCATATTTCCGGGGGCGGGTAATGAAAAACTGTTTTTT.

The rearrangement joins TRBV10-3 to TRBJ2-1; 10 bases match TRBD1. CDR1 is ENHRY, CDR2 SYGVKD, per germline. This CDR3 has 16 residues. With V trimmed by 2 bases and J by 8 bases, 9 bases remained unmatched. Here the CDR3 reads CAISEPTGTGEDEQFF. The CDR3 nucleotides are TGTGCCATCAGTGAGCCGACCGGGACAGGGGAGGATGAGCAGTTCTTC.

The rearrangement joins TRBV7-2 to TRBJ1-1, with no clear D. Germline assignment: CDR1 SGHTA and CDR2 FQGNSA. This CDR3 contains 15 residues. Trimming removed 1 base at V and 2 bases at J, with 11 bases between. Here the CDR3 reads CASSLDRTVNTEAFF. The CDR3, as DNA: TGTGCCAGCAGCTTAGATCGGACGGTAAACACTGAAGCTTTCTTT.